The 12 T cell receptor beta chains listed next were all sequenced from one sample in a study of CD8+CD57+ T cells in acquired aplastic anemia. Template material for TCR beta VDJ and CDR3 profiling consisted of genomic DNA. A single record per CDR3 protein comes from TCRdb applying MiXCR to the reads. The data hold under 200,000 distinct CDR3 sequences, with around 48% observed a single time. Sequenced patients had shown CD8+CD57+ cell expansion by flow cytometry. The sequenced material came from sorted CD4+, CD8+, or CD8+CD57+ T cells (not recorded which) from PBMCs. All receptors come from a human donor with aplastic anemia.

The rearrangement joins TRBV6-5 to TRBJ1-6, with 8 nucleotides matching TRBD1. Germline V gives CDR1 MNHEY, CDR2 SVGAGI. V was clipped by 4 bases and J by 7 bases; unmatched bases: 3. The CDR3 length is 14 residues. The CDR3 region is CASSSGQENSPLHF. As DNA, the CDR3 is TGTGCCAGCAGTTCGGGACAGGAGAATTCACCCCTCCACTTT.

The rearrangement uses TRBV20-1 and TRBJ2-1, with 13 bases lining up with TRBD2. The CDR3 has 16 residues. The junction had 6 bases not matched to a gene; V was cut back by 2 bases and J by 5 bases. Germline V gene data show CDR1 as DFQATT and CDR2 as SNEGSKA (reference sequence). The CDR3 sequence is CSARFGTSGINNEQFF. The CDR3 DNA reads as TGCAGTGCTAGATTCGGGACTAGCGGGATTAACAATGAGCAGTTCTTC.

This clonotype has ten or more counts. The CDR3 DNA is TGTGCCAGCAGCCTGGACAGCCGCAACTACGAGCAGTACTTC. Its translation: CASSLDSRNYEQYF. J is TRBJ2-7 and V is TRBV5-4; a possible D gene is TRBD1 (6 bases). Germline loops: CDR1 SGHNT, CDR2 YYREEE (reference sequence). The CDR3 sequence is 14 residues long. Trimming pared 4 bases from V and 3 bases from J, leaving 14 bases between.

As to this clonotype: A much larger clone is a single base away; this may be a read error. This chain uses TRBV5-6 with TRBJ2-1; 7 bases fit TRBD2. This CDR3 comprises 17 residues. The germline V gene has CDR1 SGHDT and CDR2 YYEEEE. The V segment lost 3 bases and the J segment 5 bases; nucleotides outside the gene matches: 14. CDR3 sequence reads: CASSSGTGGSGDNEQFF. The CDR3 DNA reads as TGTGCCAGCAGCTCCGGGACTGGCGGGAGTGGCGACAATGAGCAGTTCTTC. The full variable domain, with the rest looked up from reference TRBV5-6 and TRBJ2-1, is DAGVTQSPTHLIKTRGQQVTLRCSPKSGHDTVSWYQQALGQGPQFIFQYYEEEERQRGNFPDRFSGHQFPNYSSELNVNALLLGDSALYLCASSSGTGGSGDNEQFFGPGTRLTVL.

This chain links TRBV24-1 with TRBJ1-5, with TRBD1 matching 10 bases. The trim removed 4 bases at V and 7 bases at J, leaving 9 bases unmatched. CDR3 length equals 16 residues. From germline, CDR1 is KGHDR and CDR2 SFDVKD. The CDR3 DNA reads as TGTGCCACCAGTGACCCCGGGACAGGGGATGGGCAGCCCCAGCATTTT. Protein product: CATSDPGTGDGQPQHF.

Comment on this clonotype: One end of the junction is discordant with germline, which a read error may explain. The rearrangement links TRBV9 to TRBJ1-1; D is unresolved. Germline loops: CDR1 SGDLS, CDR2 YYNGEE. The CDR3 is made up of 15 amino acids. CDR3 sequence: CASSVDLPRATEALF. In DNA form, the CDR3 reads TGTGCCAGCAGCGTAGATCTCCCAAGGGCCACTGAAGCTCTCTTT.

Ten or more counts support this clonotype. The chain couples TRBV9 to TRBJ1-1, with TRBD1 matching over 10 bases. The V gene end was trimmed by 5 bases and the J gene end by 7 bases; junction bases not matched to a gene: 5. The germline V gene has CDR1 SGDLS and CDR2 YYNGEE. The CDR3 contains 13 residues. The CDR3 here is CASSSGTGVEAFF. CDR3 DNA: TGTGCCAGCAGTTCCGGGACAGGGGTTGAAGCTTTCTTT.

The chain links TRBV29-1 to TRBJ1-3; possibly TRBD1 for D (5 bases). The germline CDR1 and CDR2 sequences are SQVTM and ANQGSEA. This CDR3 comprises 13 residues. Trimming left V 6 bases short and J 0 bases short, with 9 bases between. The CDR3 spells CSVPDSSGNTIYF. The CDR3 DNA follows: TGCAGCGTCCCCGACAGCTCTGGAAACACCATATATTTT.

This clonotype was picked up many times. The gene calls are TRBV28 and TRBJ1-2; the D is unclear. The V end lost 7 bases, the J end lost 5 bases, and 17 bases lay between the germline ends. CDR1 and CDR2 from the germline V gene are MDHEN and SYDVKM. This CDR3 is 14 amino acids long. The DNA of the CDR3 is TGTGCCAGCATCCCTGGAGGGCTCGGGTATGGCTACACCTTC. Translating it yields CASIPGGLGYGYTF.

The V call is TRBV24-1, the J call TRBJ2-7; TRBD1 aligns across 7 bases. Unmatched junction bases numbered 9, after V lost 7 bases and J lost 10 bases. From germline, CDR1 is KGHDR and CDR2 SFDVKD. This CDR3 has 12 residues. The CDR3 DNA follows: TGTGCCACCAGCGATCCTGACAGGGTACAGTACTTC. Amino acid sequence: CATSDPDRVQYF.

This clonotype was observed once. The rearrangement joins TRBV5-1 to TRBJ2-2; D not resolved. The CDR3 spans 14 residues. V dropped 5 bases and J dropped 4 bases, with 12 bases sitting between them. Germline CDR1 and CDR2: SGHRS and YFSETQ. The CDR3 reads CASRLDWSTGELFF. DNA of the CDR3: TGCGCCAGCAGGCTAGACTGGAGCACCGGGGAGCTGTTTTTT.

The chain couples TRBV19 to TRBJ1-2; weak D call: TRBD1 (6 bases). Germline CDR1 is LNHDA and CDR2 is SQIVND (reference sequence). CDR3 length: 12 amino acids. Trimming stripped 7 bases from V and 8 bases from J, with 14 bases between. The CDR3 sequence is CASTKTGHGYTF. The DNA of the CDR3 is TGTGCCAGTACAAAGACAGGACACGGCTACACCTTC.